This is a list of T cell receptor beta chains from one sample in a study of blood T cell repertoires in COVID-19. Sequenced by immunoSEQ multiplex PCR; TCRdb stores in-frame clones only, minus some. The top ten hold over 1.5% of the sample, which has about 480,000 clones, 87% seen once. The sample taken for sequencing was PBMCs or T cells enriched from blood (not recorded which). The source is a woman aged 18-35 years with acute COVID-19. The conserved cysteine and the conserved F or W are not part of the CDR3 here. D genes are given only for firm matches.

>TRBV15|TRBJ2-1|TRBD1
ATSRRQGPLEQF
>TRBV6-1|TRBJ1-6|NA
ASSEWPNNSPLH
>TRBV5-1|TRBJ2-3|NA
ASSGIAADTQY
>TRBV18|TRBJ1-1|TRBD1
ASSTDRVNTEAF
>TRBV5-5|TRBJ1-1|NA
ASSHAAQGHTEAF
>TRBV5-5|TRBJ1-1|TRBD1
ASSFSPRDREYTEAF
>TRBV12-3/TRBV12-4|TRBJ2-3|NA
ASSLRGTDTQY
>TRBV18|TRBJ1-4|NA
ASSETGAFGKLF
>TRBV27|TRBJ1-1|NA
ASSIQGNTEAF
>TRBV9|TRBJ2-1|NA
ASSVGRNNEQF
>TRBV6-2/TRBV6-3|TRBJ1-2|TRBD1
ASSQGPGQARNYGYT
>TRBV5-1|TRBJ1-2|NA
ASRRTDLGLYGYT
>TRBV28|TRBJ2-7|NA
ASTPHTGSSYEQY
>TRBV27|TRBJ2-2|NA
ASSAGAELF
>TRBV19|TRBJ2-2|NA
ASSTEYATGELF
>TRBV9|TRBJ1-4|NA
ASSGLTGLNEKLF
>TRBV19|TRBJ2-3|TRBD2
ASSVTSGGLGDTQY
>TRBV6-2/TRBV6-3|TRBJ2-2|TRBD2
ASSAGLALTGELF
>TRBV28|TRBJ1-6|TRBD1
ASSLTHNQGADSPLH
>TRBV7-3|TRBJ2-7|TRBD2
ASSSDISGGAVNEQY
>TRBV2|TRBJ2-7|TRBD1
ASRSGQGSSYEQY
>TRBV28|TRBJ2-3|NA
ASSSETGEETDTQY
>TRBV29-1|TRBJ2-5|NA
SVEPLDSRGTQY
>TRBV19|TRBJ2-1|NA
ASSPSPTSSPFESSYNEQF
>TRBV7-6|TRBJ1-3|NA
ASSLGTGHSGNTIY
>TRBV9|TRBJ1-1|TRBD1
ASSVGQGLINTEAF
>TRBV7-6|TRBJ2-2|NA
ASSSHRTRGRNTGELF
>TRBV6-5|TRBJ2-7|TRBD1
ASSYQGQLYEQY
>TRBV5-3|TRBJ1-2|NA
ARSRPRARGYT
>TRBV4-3|TRBJ2-7|TRBD1
ASSPGTGDPFGEQY
>TRBV5-1|TRBJ1-1|TRBD1
ASSLATGTGPTEAF
>TRBV7-3|TRBJ2-1|TRBD2
ASSTFQVGRLAGRYEQF
>TRBV28|TRBJ2-5|NA
ASSFPAPSWETQY
>TRBV11-2|TRBJ1-4|NA
ASSLGGTGLGEKLF
>TRBV5-1|TRBJ2-3|NA
ASSLGQDTDTQY
>TRBV29-1|TRBJ2-7|NA
SVEDREGGNRYEQY
>TRBV28|TRBJ2-1|NA
ASRTTKDEQF
>TRBV9|TRBJ2-3|TRBD2
ASSVVAGADTQY
>TRBV6-5|TRBJ2-5|NA
ASSYGRTQY
>TRBV29-1|TRBJ1-1|NA
SVEVSMNTEAF
>TRBV12-5|TRBJ2-7|NA
ASSRTESYEQY
>TRBV4-1|TRBJ2-5|TRBD2
ASSQDHRAGGEETQY
>TRBV4-1|TRBJ2-7|NA
ASSQVPGPNEQY
>TRBV18|TRBJ1-1|NA
ASSPLQGKVSRVEAF
>TRBV15|TRBJ2-5|NA
ATSRPLGAQETQY
>TRBV19|TRBJ2-1|NA
ASSIGGPLYNEQF
>TRBV6-5|TRBJ1-4|TRBD1
ASGQGNEKLF
>TRBV10-1|TRBJ2-7|NA
ASSESGATEQY
>TRBV18|TRBJ1-5|NA
ASSGRVSNQPQH
>TRBV19|TRBJ2-1|TRBD2
ASSIGLAGAYNEQF
>TRBV12-3/TRBV12-4|TRBJ2-2|NA
ASSFRVTGELF
>TRBV10-2|TRBJ1-2|NA
ASTHDPGEWET
>TRBV15|TRBJ2-5|NA
ATSRDRGEETQY
>TRBV6-5|TRBJ1-3|TRBD1
ASWTGGGNTIY
>TRBV7-9|TRBJ2-5|TRBD2
ASSSYSGSTQETQY
>TRBV9|TRBJ1-5|NA
ASSVGAGGNQPQH
>TRBV10-3|TRBJ2-3|NA
AIMALAAGAKVTDTQY